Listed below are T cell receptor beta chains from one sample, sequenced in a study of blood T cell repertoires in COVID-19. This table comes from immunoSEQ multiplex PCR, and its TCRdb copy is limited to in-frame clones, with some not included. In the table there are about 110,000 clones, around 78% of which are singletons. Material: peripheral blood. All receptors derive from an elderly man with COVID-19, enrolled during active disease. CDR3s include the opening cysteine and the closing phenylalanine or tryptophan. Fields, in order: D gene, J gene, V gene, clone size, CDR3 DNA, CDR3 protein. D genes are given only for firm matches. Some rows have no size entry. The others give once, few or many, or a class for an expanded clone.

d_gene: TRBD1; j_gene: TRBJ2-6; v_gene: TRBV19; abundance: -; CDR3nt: TGTGCCAGTAGTAACCGGGACAGGGTGGCTGGGGCCAACGTCCTGACTTTC; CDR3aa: CASSNRDRVAGANVLTF
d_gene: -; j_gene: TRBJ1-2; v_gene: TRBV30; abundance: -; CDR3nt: TGTGCCTCACCGGGAGGGGGGAACTATGGCTACACCTTC; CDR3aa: CASPGGGNYGYTF
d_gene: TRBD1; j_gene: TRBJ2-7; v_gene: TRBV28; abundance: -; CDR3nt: TGTGCCAGCAGCTACCCTTTGGAGGACAGGGGGCGCGACGAGCAGTACTTC; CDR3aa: CASSYPLEDRGRDEQYF
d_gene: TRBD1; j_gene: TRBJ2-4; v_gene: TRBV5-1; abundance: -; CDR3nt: TGCGCCAGCAGCTTACTTACAGGGGGCGCGGCCAAAAACATTCAGTACTTC; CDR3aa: CASSLLTGGAAKNIQYF
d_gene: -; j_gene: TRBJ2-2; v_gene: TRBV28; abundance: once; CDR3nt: TGTGCCAGCAGTTTCGGGGGAGTGGGCACCGGGGAGCTGTTTTTT; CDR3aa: CASSFGGVGTGELFF
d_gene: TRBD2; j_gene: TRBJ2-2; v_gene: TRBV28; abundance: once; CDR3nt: TGTGCCAGCAGTTTGACCAGCGGGAGAGATACCGGGGAGCTGTTTTTT; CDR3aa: CASSLTSGRDTGELFF
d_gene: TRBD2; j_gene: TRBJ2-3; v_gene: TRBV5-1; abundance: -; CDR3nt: TGCGCCAGCAGGTCCTCGGGACTAGCTAGCACAGATACGCAGTATTTT; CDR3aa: CASRSSGLASTDTQYF
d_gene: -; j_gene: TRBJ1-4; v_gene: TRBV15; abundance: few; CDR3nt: TGTGCCACCAGCTCTCGCCCCGGGGAAAAACTGTTTTTT; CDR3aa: CATSSRPGEKLFF
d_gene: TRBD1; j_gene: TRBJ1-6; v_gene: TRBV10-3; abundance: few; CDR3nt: TGTGCCATCACCAACGACAGGGGGGGTTCACCCCTCCACTTT; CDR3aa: CAITNDRGGSPLHF
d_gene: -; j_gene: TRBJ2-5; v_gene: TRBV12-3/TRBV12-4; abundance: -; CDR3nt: TGTGCCAGCAGTTTTCGTCTAGACGGGACCCAGTACTTC; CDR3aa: CASSFRLDGTQYF
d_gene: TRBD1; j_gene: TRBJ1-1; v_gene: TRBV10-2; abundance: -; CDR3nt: TGCGCCAGCAGTGGACAGGGTATAGAGTCTGCTTTCTTT; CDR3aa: CASSGQGIESAFF